The clone carrying this TCR beta chain was counted a few times. This sample stems from a study of type 1 regulatory T cells. Study information: This in vitro CD4 product, T-allo10, is enriched for Tr1 cells and alloantigen-specific.

The germline CDR1 and CDR2 sequences are SGHKS and YYEKEE (reference sequence). The CDR3 sequence is 15 residues long. The V segment lost 0 bases and the J segment 4 bases; nucleotides outside the gene matches: 3. One entry per CDR3 protein results from TCRdb running MiXCR on the reads. Here the sample spans 80,000 to 100,000 distinct CDR3 sequences, around 30% being singletons. The receptor comes from a human donor in good health. The chain combines TRBV5-5 with TRBJ2-1, with 8 positions matching TRBD2. The sequenced sample was CD4+ T cells, either the whole sample or a sorted fraction (not recorded which). This chain's CDR3 is CASSLGLASYNEQFF. In DNA form, the CDR3 reads TGTGCCAGCAGCTTGGGACTAGCGAGTTACAATGAGCAGTTCTTC.